Sequencing of this T cell receptor (beta chain) was carried out in a study of T-cell memory formation after mild COVID-19. In TCRdb, the 5' RACE reads were re-called with MiXCR into one record per CDR3 protein. The repertoire holds roughly 190,000 distinct CDR3 sequences, with 10% to 13% as singletons. This clonotype was seen a few times. The sequenced sample was PBMCs or a T cell subset sorted from them (not recorded which). The source is a man between 18 and 29 years old who had mild COVID-19 (a few samples of this study predate the infection). Cell type and time point are not known.

DNA of the CDR3: TGTGCCACGAGGAACACCGGGGAGCTGTTTTTT. As protein: CATRNTGELFF. The chain uses TRBV24-1 and TRBJ2-2; D is uncertain. With 10 bases removed from V and 1 base from J, the gap between germline ends came to 3 bases. Germline V gives CDR1 KGHDR, CDR2 SFDVKD. The CDR3 consists of 11 residues.